This TCR beta chain was sequenced during a study of T cells in Graves' hyperthyroidism and ophthalmopathy. Notes on the study in general: Most expanded thyroid clonotypes above 0.001 also appeared in blood.

Patients between 18 and 65 years old had hyperthyroidism, newly diagnosed and lasting under 2 months. Those patients with uncontrolled infection, other autoimmune disease, pregnancy or lactation were excluded. V was shortened by 0 bases and J by 0 bases, with 17 bases between the two germline ends. CDR1 MNHEY and CDR2 SVGAGI come from the germline V gene. This CDR3 spans 18 amino acids. In this sample, this clonotype turned up a few times. Its target is not known. Using RNA transcripts as the source, TCR beta CDR3 regions were amplified. HTBI primers were the set used in a first-round RT-PCR of the TCR CDR3. TCRdb processed the multiplex PCR reads anew with MiXCR; each CDR3 protein has one entry. The sample holds 140,000 or so distinct CDR3 sequences, 22% seen once.

The sample was blood. This clonotype originated in a woman aged 50 to 60 with Graves' hyperthyroidism that later progressed to Graves' ophthalmopathy. The chain is built from TRBV6-5 and TRBJ1-1; no reliable D call. CDR3 in amino acids: CASSYSRGTRILNTEAFF. The CDR3 DNA reads TGTGCCAGCAGTTACTCGAGAGGCACGCGGATCCTGAACACTGAAGCTTTCTTT.